This T cell receptor (beta chain) derives from a study of immune heterogeneity within non-small cell lung tumors. The study's findings and limits: Individual patients had largely distinct high-frequency T-cell receptor beta clonotypes.

With regard to this clonotype: Its antigen is unknown.

TCRs were amplified from about 620 ng gDNA of bulk tumor per sample. Surgical sampling yielded several biopsies per primary tumor (spaced far apart). Those enrolled were patients newly diagnosed with untreated non-small cell lung cancer and undergoing curative surgery. In germline, CDR1 is MNHNS, CDR2 SASEGT. This CDR3 has 13 amino acids. Trimming removed 1 base at V and 0 bases at J, with 3 bases between. It was a multiplex PCR that amplified TCR beta CDR3, with 32 V and 13 J primers. Each CDR3 protein is one row after TCRdb ran MiXCR on the multiplex PCR reads. The sample lists some 9,900 distinct CDR3 sequences; more than 20% were seen once.

The rearrangement uses TRBV6-1 and TRBJ1-1; D uncertain. The specimen sequenced was lung tumor tissue. This clonotype originated in a woman in her 50s with non-small cell lung cancer. Written as DNA, the CDR3 is TGTGCCAGCAGTGAAGTAATGAACACTGAAGCTTTCTTT. Encoded protein: CASSEVMNTEAFF.